The 9 T cell receptor beta chains listed next were all sequenced from one sample in a study of human T cells and chemical hapten exposure. TCRdb redid the calling of the RACE reads with MiXCR, one entry per CDR3 protein. The sample records over 300,000 distinct CDR3 sequences, 4.5% to 6% being singletons. The time point here: pre-sensitization, week 0. Specified treatment: therapeutic diphenylcyclopropenone sensitization with weekly scalp DPC. The material sequenced was whole blood, taken in connection with sensitization to the hapten diphenylcyclopropenone (DPC). The receptor set was obtained from a woman aged 45-65 years with alopecia areata. Some clones in this sample may be carry-over from other donors' samples.

This clonotype showed up just a few times. This chain uses TRBV7-2 with TRBJ2-2, with 10 nucleotides matching TRBD2. The germline V gene has CDR1 SGHTA and CDR2 FQGNSA. The CDR3 spans 17 residues. The junction had 7 bases not matched to a gene; V was cut back by 4 bases and J by 2 bases. CDR3 DNA sequence: TGTGCCAGCAGCTCCCAGACTAGCGGGTTCAACACCGGGGAGCTGTTTTTT. It is translated as CASSSQTSGFNTGELFF.

This clonotype was detected ten times or more. J is TRBJ2-7 and V is TRBV20-1; TRBD2 agrees at 16 bases. V gave up 1 base and J gave up 2 bases; unmatched junction bases: 11. This CDR3 spans 19 amino acids. CDR1 is DFQATT and CDR2 is SNEGSKA in the germline V gene (reference sequence). Here the CDR3 reads CSARVGGTSGRAIPYEQYF. The CDR3 region has the DNA TGCAGTGCTAGAGTAGGGGGGACTAGCGGGAGGGCCATCCCCTACGAGCAGTACTTC.

This clonotype was seen a handful of times. The chain recombines TRBV5-1 with TRBJ2-5, with a weak D call TRBD1 (6 bases). V dropped 4 bases and J dropped 1 base, with 11 bases sitting between them. Looked up from germline, CDR1 is SGHRS and CDR2 is YFSETQ. This CDR3 region has 14 residues. For the CDR3, the DNA is TGCGCCAGCAGCCAAGGGACATCCCAAGAGACCCAGTACTTC. Translating it yields CASSQGTSQETQYF.

The chain carries TRBV6-6 and TRBJ2-3; TRBD1 matches at 8 bases. Germline lookup yields CDR1 MNHNY and CDR2 SVGAGI (reference sequence). The CDR3 contains 17 residues. V gave up 6 bases and J gave up 3 bases; unmatched junction bases: 14. CDR3 coding DNA: TGTGCCAGCAGATCGACAGGGGTTCGATCTGGAACAGATACGCAGTATTTT. Its protein product is CASRSTGVRSGTDTQYF.

This clonotype has a count of ten or more. V and J are TRBV29-1 and TRBJ2-1, with 8 bases matching TRBD2. V dropped 7 bases and J dropped 1; count of bases not matched to a gene: 6. This CDR3 has 14 residues. Germline V lookup: CDR1 SQVTM, CDR2 ANQGSEA. The CDR3 sequence is CSALAGESYNEQFF. DNA for the CDR3: TGCAGCGCCCTAGCGGGTGAGTCCTACAATGAGCAGTTCTTC.

This clonotype occurred a few times. This chain connects TRBV2 to TRBJ1-1, with a weak D call TRBD1 (6 bases). With 1 base removed from V and 3 bases from J, the gap between germline ends came to 12 bases. This CDR3 spans 15 amino acids. The germline V gene has CDR1 SNHLY and CDR2 FYNNEI. CDR3 nucleotide sequence: TGTGCCAGCAGTGAAGTCGGGGGGCTGTACACTGAAGCTTTCTTT. The encoded protein is CASSEVGGLYTEAFF. Complete variable domain (other parts from reference TRBV2 and TRBJ1-1): EPEVTQTPSHQVTQMGQEVILRCVPISNHLYFYWYRQILGQKVEFLVSFYNNEISEKSEIFDDQFSVERPDGSNFTLKIRSTKLEDSAMYFCASSEVGGLYTEAFFGQGTRLTVV.

In this sample, this clonotype turned up many times. The J gene is TRBJ2-5, the V gene TRBV5-1; D possibly matches TRBD1 or TRBD2 (6 bases each). Germline values: CDR1 SGHRS, CDR2 YFSETQ. This CDR3 contains 12 residues. V was trimmed by 6 bases and J by 3 bases, leaving 9 bases between them. CDR3 amino acids: CASTEGEETQYF. CDR3 coding DNA: TGCGCCAGCACGGAGGGGGAAGAGACCCAGTACTTC.

This clonotype was observed a handful of times. The chain employs TRBV7-8 and TRBJ1-2; no clear D. The germline CDR1 and CDR2 sequences are SGHVS and FQNEAQ. This CDR3 contains 13 residues. V lost 8 bases to trimming and J lost 0 bases, with 10 bases between them. As DNA, the CDR3 is TGTGCCAGCGGAGACGGTCCTAACTATGGCTACACCTTC. It encodes CASGDGPNYGYTF.

The genes are TRBV6-9 and TRBJ1-2, with TRBD1 identical over 7 bases. Germline loops: CDR1 MNHGY, CDR2 SVAAGI. The CDR3 totals 15 residues. V lost 4 bases and J lost 4; bases outside the gene matches: 9. CDR3 loop: CASSLWGQPFYGYTF. CDR3 nucleotide sequence: TGTGCCAGCAGTTTATGGGGACAGCCCTTCTATGGCTACACCTTC.